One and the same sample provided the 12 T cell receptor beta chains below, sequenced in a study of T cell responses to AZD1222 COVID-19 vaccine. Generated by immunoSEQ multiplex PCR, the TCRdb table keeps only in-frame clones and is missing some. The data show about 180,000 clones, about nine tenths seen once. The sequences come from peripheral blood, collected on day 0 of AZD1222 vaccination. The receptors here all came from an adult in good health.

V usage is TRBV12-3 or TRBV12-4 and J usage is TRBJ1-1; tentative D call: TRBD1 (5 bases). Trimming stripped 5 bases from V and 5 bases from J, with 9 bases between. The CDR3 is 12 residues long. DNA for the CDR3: TGTGCCAGCAGTGGATGGGGGACTGAAGCTTTCTTT. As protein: CASSGWGTEAFF.

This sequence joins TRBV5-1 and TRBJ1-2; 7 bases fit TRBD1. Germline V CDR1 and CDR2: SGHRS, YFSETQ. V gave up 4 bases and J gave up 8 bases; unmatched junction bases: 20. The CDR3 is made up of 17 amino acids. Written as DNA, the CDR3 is TGCGCCAGCAGCCTTACCGGAGGACAGGTGGCCCTTCGAGGCTACACCTTC. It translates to CASSLTGGQVALRGYTF.

Here the CDR3 DNA reads TGTGCCAGTAAGAGGACAGTGCCTATGAACACTGAAGCTTTCTTT. Translating it yields CASKRTVPMNTEAFF. The genes are TRBV19 and TRBJ1-1; tentative D call: TRBD1 (6 bases). This CDR3 has 15 amino acids. The V gene lost 7 bases and the J gene lost 0 bases, with 15 bases spanning the gap. CDR1 LNHDA and CDR2 SQIVND come from the germline V gene (reference sequence).

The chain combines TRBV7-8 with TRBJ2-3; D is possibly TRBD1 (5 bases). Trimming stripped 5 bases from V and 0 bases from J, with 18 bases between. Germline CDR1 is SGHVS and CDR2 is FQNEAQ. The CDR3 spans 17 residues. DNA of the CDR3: TGTGCCAGCAGCCCTCTGACAGCGAGTCTTAGCACAGATACGCAGTATTTT. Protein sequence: CASSPLTASLSTDTQYF.

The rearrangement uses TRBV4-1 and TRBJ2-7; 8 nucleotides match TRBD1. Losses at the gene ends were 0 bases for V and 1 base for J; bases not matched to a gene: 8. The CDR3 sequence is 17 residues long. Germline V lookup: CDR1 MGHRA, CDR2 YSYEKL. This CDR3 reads CASSQDFRRQGSYEQYF. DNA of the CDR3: TGCGCCAGCAGCCAAGATTTTCGGCGACAGGGGTCCTACGAGCAGTACTTC.

The CDR3 nucleotides are TGTGCCACCAGTGATTTCTACGAGCAGTACTTC. The encoded protein is CATSDFYEQYF. The chain links TRBV24-1 to TRBJ2-7; D is ambiguous. Trimming shortened V by 1 base and J by 3 bases, and 0 bases separated the two germline ends. The CDR3 sequence is 11 residues long. Germline CDR1 is KGHDR and CDR2 is SFDVKD.

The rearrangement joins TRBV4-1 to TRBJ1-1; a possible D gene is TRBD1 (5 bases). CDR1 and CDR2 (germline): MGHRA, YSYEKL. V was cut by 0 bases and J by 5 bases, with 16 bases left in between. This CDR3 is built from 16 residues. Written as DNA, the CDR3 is TGCGCCAGCAGCCAAGACGACAATCTATGGGGGACTGAAGCTTTCTTT. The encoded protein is CASSQDDNLWGTEAFF.

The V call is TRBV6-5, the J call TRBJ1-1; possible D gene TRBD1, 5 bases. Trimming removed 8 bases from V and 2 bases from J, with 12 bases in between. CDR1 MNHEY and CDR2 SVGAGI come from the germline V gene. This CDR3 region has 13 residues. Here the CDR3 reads CASADGQNTEAFF. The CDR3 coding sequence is TGTGCCAGCGCCGACGGACAAAACACTGAAGCTTTCTTT.

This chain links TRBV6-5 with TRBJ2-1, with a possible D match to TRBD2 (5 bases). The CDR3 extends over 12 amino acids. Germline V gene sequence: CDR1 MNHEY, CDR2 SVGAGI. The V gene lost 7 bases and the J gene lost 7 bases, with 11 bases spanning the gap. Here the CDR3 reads CASNGVGNEQFF. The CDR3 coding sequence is TGTGCCAGCAACGGGGTGGGAAATGAGCAGTTCTTC.

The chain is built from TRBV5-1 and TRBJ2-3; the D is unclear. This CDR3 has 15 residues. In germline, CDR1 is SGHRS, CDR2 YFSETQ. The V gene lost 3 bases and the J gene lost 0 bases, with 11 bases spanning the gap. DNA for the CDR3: TGCGCCAGCAGCTCGAGCCACGCTAGCACAGATACGCAGTATTTT. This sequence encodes CASSSSHASTDTQYF.

As DNA, the CDR3 is TGTGCCAGCAGTTTATCCAGATTATATGGCTACACCTTC. This translates into CASSLSRLYGYTF. The chain is built from TRBV28 and TRBJ1-2; D not certain. V was pared by 1 base and J by 5 bases, with 8 bases between. CDR1 and CDR2 (germline): MDHEN, SYDVKM. The CDR3 covers 13 residues.

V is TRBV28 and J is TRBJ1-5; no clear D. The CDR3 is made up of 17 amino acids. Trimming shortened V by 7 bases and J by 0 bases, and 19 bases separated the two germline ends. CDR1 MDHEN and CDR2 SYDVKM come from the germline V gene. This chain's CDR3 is CASNSLEGDYSNQPQHF. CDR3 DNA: TGTGCCAGCAACTCTCTGGAGGGAGATTATAGCAATCAGCCCCAGCATTTT.